This T cell receptor (beta chain) was profiled in a study of blood T cell repertoires in COVID-19. Study background: Sources were T cells, B-cell-depleted T cells, or PBMCs; the material itself was cDNA or gDNA.

In the original processing: Amplified reference gene primers provided the basis for estimating nucleated cell counts. TCRdb keeps only in-frame clones here, not all; method: immunoSEQ multiplex PCR. From that table come the V and J calls and clone size; the DNA was used to work out D and trimming. The table records approximately 240,000 clones, approximately 86% of them present only once. The source is a woman in her twenties or thirties who had recovered from COVID-19. Sequencing input: peripheral blood.

DNA for the CDR3: TGCAGCGTTGAAGATCGGAGAGGACAGGGGGCAGATACGCAGTATTTT. It encodes CSVEDRRGQGADTQYF. This chain joins TRBV29-1 and TRBJ2-3; 10 nucleotides align to TRBD1. The J segment lost 4 bases and the V segment lost 0 bases, leaving 7 bases of the junction unmatched. The CDR3 extends over 16 amino acids. Germline V gives CDR1 SQVTM, CDR2 ANQGSEA.